Below, one TCR beta chain is given with its context. Its antigen remains unidentified. These data come from a study of OX40 agonist ivuxolimab in advanced cancers. Across the study: Eligibility rules accepted prior anti-PD-1, anti-PD-L1 or anti-CTLA-4 therapy, and 35% to 45% had some. Partial responses were seen in three patients, one with hepatocellular carcinoma and two with cutaneous melanoma. Points from the study as a whole: CD4+ and CD8+ blood T cells expanded clonally by week 6 at 0.1 to 3.0 mg/kg.

The assay was immunoSEQ multiplex PCR, and TCRdb's table has in-frame clones only and misses some. The sample lists roughly 140,000 clones, 94% seen once, with about 0.33% in the top ten. The clonotype was recovered from an adult with an advanced solid tumor such as melanoma, head and neck, liver or kidney cancer. Material: CD4+ or CD8+ T cells sorted from blood, obtained in a trial of the OX40 agonist ivuxolimab.

In DNA, the CDR3 is TGTGCCAGCAGTGAATTGGCCGATTCCTATGGCTACACCTTC. Amino acid sequence: CASSELADSYGYTF. The V and J genes are TRBV6-1 and TRBJ1-2; D not certain. This CDR3 is built from 14 residues. Germline-derived CDR1 and CDR2 are MNHNS and SASEGT. V was clipped by 2 bases and J by 4 bases, with 11 bases between them.